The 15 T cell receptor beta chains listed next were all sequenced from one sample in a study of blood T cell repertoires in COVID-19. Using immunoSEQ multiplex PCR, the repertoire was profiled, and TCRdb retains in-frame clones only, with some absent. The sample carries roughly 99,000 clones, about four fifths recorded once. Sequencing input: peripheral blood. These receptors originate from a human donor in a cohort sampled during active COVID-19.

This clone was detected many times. For the CDR3, the DNA is TGTGCCAGCAGCGATTGGGGCGGCACCAGGGCAACTAATGAAAAACTGTTTTTT. It specifies CASSDWGGTRATNEKLFF. The rearrangement joins TRBV7-9 to TRBJ1-4; D possibly corresponds to TRBD1 (5 bases). This CDR3 has 18 residues. The V end lost 5 bases, the J end lost 0 bases, and 19 bases lay between the germline ends. The germline CDR1 and CDR2 sequences are SEHNR and FQNEAQ (reference sequence).

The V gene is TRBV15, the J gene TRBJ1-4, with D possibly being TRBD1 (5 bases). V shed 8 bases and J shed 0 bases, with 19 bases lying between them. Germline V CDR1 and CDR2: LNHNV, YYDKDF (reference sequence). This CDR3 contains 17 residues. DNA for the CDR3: TGTGCCACCCACGCAGGGAAGAAAGGAGCAACTAATGAAAAACTGTTTTTT. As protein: CATHAGKKGATNEKLFF.

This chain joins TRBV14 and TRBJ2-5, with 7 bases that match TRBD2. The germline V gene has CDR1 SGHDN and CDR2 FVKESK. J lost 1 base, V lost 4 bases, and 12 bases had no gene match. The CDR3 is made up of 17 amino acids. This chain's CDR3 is CASSLRWGTGGQETQYF. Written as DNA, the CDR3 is TGTGCCAGCAGCCTACGCTGGGGGACGGGGGGCCAAGAGACCCAGTACTTC. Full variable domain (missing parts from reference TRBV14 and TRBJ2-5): EAGVTQFPSHSVIEKGQTVTLRCDPISGHDNLYWYRRVMGKEIKFLLHFVKESKQDESGMPNNRFLAERTGGTYSTLKVQPAELEDSGVYFCASSLRWGTGGQETQYFGPGTRLLVL.

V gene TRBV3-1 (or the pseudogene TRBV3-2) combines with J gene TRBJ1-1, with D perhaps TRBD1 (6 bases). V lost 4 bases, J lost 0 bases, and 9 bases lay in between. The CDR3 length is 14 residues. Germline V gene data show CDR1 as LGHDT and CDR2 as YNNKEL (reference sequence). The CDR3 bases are TGTGCCAGCAGCCGGACAGAGATGAACACTGAAGCTTTCTTT. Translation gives CASSRTEMNTEAFF.

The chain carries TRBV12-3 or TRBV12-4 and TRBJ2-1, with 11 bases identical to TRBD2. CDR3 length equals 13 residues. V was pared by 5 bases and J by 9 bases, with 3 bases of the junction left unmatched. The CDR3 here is CASSQGLAGEQFF. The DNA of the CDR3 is TGTGCCAGCAGTCAAGGACTAGCGGGTGAGCAGTTCTTC.

This chain's CDR3 is CASSFSPRQGASPYSNQPQHF. CDR3 bases: TGTGCCAGCAGTTTTTCTCCCCGACAGGGGGCCTCTCCATATAGCAATCAGCCCCAGCATTTT. The chain combines TRBV28 with TRBJ1-5, with TRBD1 matching over 10 bases. Losses at the gene ends were 3 bases for V and 0 bases for J; bases not matched to a gene: 17. This CDR3 is built from 21 residues. Germline V gives CDR1 MDHEN, CDR2 SYDVKM.

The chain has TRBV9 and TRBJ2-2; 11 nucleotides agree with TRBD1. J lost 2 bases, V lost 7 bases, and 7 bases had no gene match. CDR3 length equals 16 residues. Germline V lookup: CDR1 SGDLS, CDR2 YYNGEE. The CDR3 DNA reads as TGTGCCAGCGGACAGGGGGCGACTATAAACACCGGGGAGCTGTTTTTT. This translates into CASGQGATINTGELFF.

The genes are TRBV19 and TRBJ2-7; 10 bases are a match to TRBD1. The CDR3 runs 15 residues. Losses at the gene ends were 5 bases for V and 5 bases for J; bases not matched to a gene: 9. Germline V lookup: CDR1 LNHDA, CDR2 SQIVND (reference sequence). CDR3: CASSSQPGQGNEQYF. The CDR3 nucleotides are TGTGCCAGTAGTTCTCAGCCGGGACAGGGGAACGAGCAGTACTTC. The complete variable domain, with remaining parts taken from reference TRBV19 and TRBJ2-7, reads DGGITQSPKYLFRKEGQNVTLSCEQNLNHDAMYWYRQDPGQGLRLIYYSQIVNDFQKGDIAEGYSVSREKKESFPLTVTSAQKNPTAFYLCASSSQPGQGNEQYFGPGTRLTVT.

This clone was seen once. CDR3 coding DNA: TGTGCCAGCAGTGTGGGGGGTTTGAACACTGAAGCTTTCTTT. Translated: CASSVGGLNTEAFF. The rearrangement joins TRBV25-1 to TRBJ1-1; D might be TRBD1 (5 bases). Looked up from germline, CDR1 is MGHDK and CDR2 is SYGVNS. V lost 4 bases and J lost 0, with 9 bases in between. There are 14 residues in the CDR3. Using reference TRBV25-1 and TRBJ1-1 for the parts outside the CDR3, the full variable domain is EADIYQTPRYLVIGTGKKITLECSQTMGHDKMYWYQQDPGMELHLIHYSYGVNSTEKGDLSSESTVSRIRTEHFPLTLESARPSHTSQYLCASSVGGLNTEAFFGQGTRLTVV.

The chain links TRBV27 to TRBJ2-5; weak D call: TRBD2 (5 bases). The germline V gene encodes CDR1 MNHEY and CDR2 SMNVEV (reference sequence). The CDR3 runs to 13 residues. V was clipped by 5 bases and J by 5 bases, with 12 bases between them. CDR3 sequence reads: CASSGLLWETQYF. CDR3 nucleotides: TGTGCCAGCAGTGGACTCCTCTGGGAGACCCAGTACTTC.

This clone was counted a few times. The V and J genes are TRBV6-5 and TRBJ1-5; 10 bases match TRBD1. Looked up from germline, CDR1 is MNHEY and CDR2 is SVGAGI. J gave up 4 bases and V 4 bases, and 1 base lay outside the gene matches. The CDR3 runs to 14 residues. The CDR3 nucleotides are TGTGCCAGCAGTTGGGGACAGGGGAATCAGCCCCAGCATTTT. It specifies CASSWGQGNQPQHF.

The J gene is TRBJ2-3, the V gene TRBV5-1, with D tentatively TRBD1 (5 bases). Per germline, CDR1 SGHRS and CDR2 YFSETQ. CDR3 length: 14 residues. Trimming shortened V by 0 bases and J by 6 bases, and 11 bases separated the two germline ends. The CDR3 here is CASSLDQGVDTQYF. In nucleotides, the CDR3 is TGCGCCAGCAGCTTGGATCAGGGCGTGGATACGCAGTATTTT.

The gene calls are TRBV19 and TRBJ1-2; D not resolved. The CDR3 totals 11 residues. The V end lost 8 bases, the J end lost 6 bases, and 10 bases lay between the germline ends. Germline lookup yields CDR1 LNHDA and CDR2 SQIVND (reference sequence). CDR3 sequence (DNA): TGTGCCAGTCGTTCGTCGGATGGCTACACCTTC. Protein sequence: CASRSSDGYTF.

The CDR3: CAGRSFAGQPQHF. In DNA form, the CDR3 reads TGTGCCGGCCGTTCTTTCGCGGGTCAGCCCCAGCATTTT. This chain joins TRBV28 and TRBJ1-5; D unclear. Germline-derived CDR1 and CDR2 are MDHEN and SYDVKM. This CDR3 is built from 13 residues. The V gene lost 11 bases and the J gene lost 6 bases, with 17 bases spanning the gap.

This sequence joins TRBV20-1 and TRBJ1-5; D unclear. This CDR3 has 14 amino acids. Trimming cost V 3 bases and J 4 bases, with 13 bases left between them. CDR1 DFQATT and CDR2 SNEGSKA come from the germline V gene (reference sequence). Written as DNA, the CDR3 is TGCAGTGCTAGTTCGGGAATCCCAAATCAGCCCCAGCATTTT. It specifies CSASSGIPNQPQHF.